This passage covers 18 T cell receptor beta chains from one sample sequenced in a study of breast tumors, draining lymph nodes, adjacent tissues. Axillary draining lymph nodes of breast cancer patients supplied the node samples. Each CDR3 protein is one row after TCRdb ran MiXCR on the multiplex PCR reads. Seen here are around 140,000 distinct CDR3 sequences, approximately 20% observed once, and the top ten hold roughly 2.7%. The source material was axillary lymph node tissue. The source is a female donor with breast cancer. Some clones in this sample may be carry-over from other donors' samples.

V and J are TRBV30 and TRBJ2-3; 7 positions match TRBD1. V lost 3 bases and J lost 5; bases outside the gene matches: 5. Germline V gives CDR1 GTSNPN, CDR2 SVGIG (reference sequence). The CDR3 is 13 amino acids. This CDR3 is CAWRRTGKDTQYF. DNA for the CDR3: TGTGCCTGGAGAAGGACAGGAAAAGATACGCAGTATTTT.

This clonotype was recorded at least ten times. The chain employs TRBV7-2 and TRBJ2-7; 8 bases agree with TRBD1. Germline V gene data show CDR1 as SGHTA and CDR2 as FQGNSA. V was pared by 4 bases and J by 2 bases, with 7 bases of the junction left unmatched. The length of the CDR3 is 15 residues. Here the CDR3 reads CASSSRTGTTYEQYF. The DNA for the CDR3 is TGTGCCAGCAGCTCCCGGACAGGGACCACCTACGAGCAGTACTTC.

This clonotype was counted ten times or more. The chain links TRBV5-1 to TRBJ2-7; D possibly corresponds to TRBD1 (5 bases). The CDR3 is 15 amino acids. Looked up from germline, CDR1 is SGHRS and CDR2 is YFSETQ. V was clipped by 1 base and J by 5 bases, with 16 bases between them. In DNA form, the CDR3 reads TGCGCCAGCAGCTTGACCCCAGGGTTTGCCCACGAGCAGTACTTC. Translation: CASSLTPGFAHEQYF.

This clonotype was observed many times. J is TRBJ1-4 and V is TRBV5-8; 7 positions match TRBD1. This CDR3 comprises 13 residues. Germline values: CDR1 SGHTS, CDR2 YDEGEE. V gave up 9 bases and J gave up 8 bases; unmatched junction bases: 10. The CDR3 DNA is TGTGCCACCAGACAGGGCATAGAGGAAAAACTGTTTTTT. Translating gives CATRQGIEEKLFF.

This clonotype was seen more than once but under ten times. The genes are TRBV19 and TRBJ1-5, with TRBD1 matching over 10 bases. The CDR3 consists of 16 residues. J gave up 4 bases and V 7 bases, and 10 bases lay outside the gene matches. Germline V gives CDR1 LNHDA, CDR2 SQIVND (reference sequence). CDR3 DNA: TGTGCCAGTACCCCTTTTGACAGGGGGCGGAATCAGCCCCAGCATTTT. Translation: CASTPFDRGRNQPQHF. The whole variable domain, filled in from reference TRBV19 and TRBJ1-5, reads DGGITQSPKYLFRKEGQNVTLSCEQNLNHDAMYWYRQDPGQGLRLIYYSQIVNDFQKGDIAEGYSVSREKKESFPLTVTSAQKNPTAFYLCASTPFDRGRNQPQHFGDGTRLSIL.

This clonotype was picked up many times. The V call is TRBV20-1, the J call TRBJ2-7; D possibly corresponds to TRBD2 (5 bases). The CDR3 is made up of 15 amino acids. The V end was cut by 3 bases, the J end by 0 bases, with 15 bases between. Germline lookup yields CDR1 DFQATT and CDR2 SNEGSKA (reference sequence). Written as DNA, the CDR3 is TGCAGTGCTAGTCAGATTACTAGAAGCTCCTACGAGCAGTACTTC. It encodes CSASQITRSSYEQYF.

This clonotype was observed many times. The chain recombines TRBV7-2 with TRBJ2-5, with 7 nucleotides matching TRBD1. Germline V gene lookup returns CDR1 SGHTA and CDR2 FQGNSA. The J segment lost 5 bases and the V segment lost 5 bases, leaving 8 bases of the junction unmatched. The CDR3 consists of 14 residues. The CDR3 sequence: CASSPGQSEETQYF. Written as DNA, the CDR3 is TGTGCCAGCAGCCCGGGACAGTCCGAGGAGACCCAGTACTTC.

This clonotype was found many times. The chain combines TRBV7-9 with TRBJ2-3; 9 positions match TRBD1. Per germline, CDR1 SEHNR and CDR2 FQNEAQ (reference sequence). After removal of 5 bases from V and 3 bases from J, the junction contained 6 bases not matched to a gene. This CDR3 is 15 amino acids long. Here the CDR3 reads CASSQHRGRTDTQYF. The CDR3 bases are TGTGCCAGCAGCCAACACAGGGGGCGGACAGATACGCAGTATTTT.

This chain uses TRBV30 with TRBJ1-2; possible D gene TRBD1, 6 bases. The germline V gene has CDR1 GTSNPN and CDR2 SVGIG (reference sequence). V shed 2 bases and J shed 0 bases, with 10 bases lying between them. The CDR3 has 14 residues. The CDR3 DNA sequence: TGTGCCTGGAGTCCGGGACAAGCTAACTATGGCTACACCTTC. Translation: CAWSPGQANYGYTF.

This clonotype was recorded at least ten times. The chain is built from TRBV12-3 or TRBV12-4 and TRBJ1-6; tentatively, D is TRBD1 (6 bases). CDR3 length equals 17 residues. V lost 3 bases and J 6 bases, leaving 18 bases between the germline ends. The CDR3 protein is CASSFGGTGSRNSPLHF. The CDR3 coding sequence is TGTGCCAGCAGTTTCGGTGGAACAGGGTCTCGTAATTCACCCCTCCACTTT.

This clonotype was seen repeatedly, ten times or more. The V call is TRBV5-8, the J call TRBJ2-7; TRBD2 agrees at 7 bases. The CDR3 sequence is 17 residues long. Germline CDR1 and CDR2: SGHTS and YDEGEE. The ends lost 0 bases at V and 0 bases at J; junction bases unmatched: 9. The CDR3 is CASSLAVGRDYSYEQYF. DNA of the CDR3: TGTGCCAGCAGCTTGGCAGTGGGCCGGGACTACTCCTACGAGCAGTACTTC.

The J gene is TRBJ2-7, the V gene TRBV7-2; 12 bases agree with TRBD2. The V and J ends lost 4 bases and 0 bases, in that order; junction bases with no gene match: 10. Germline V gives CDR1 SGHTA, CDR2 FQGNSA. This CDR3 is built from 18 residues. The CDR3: CASSSRGLAGGPSYEQYF. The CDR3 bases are TGTGCCAGCAGCTCGAGGGGGCTAGCGGGAGGGCCCTCCTACGAGCAGTACTTC.

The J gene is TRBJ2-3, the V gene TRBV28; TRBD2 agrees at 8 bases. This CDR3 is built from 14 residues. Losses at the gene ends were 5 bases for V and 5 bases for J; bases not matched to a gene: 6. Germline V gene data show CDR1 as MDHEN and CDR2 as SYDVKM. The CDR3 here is CASSPSGSRDTQYF. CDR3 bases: TGTGCCAGCAGTCCAAGCGGGAGCCGAGATACGCAGTATTTT.

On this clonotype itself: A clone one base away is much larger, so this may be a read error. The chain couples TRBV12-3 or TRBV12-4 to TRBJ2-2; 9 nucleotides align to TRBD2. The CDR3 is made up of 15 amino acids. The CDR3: CASSPRLAGTGKLFF. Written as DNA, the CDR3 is TGTGCCAGCAGTCCCCGGCTAGCGGGGACCGGGAAGCTGTTTTTT.

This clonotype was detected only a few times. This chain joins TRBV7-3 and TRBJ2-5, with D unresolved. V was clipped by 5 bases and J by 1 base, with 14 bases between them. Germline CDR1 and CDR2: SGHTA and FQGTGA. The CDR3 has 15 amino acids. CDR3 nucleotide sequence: TGTGCCAGCAGCAAGACCGGGCCAGTCCAAGAGACCCAGTACTTC. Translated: CASSKTGPVQETQYF.

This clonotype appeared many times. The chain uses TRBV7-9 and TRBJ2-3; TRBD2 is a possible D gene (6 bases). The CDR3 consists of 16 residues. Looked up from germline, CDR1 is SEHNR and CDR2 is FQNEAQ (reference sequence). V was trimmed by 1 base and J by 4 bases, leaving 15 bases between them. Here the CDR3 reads CASSLGTSGGADTQYF. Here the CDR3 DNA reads TGTGCCAGCAGCTTAGGCACCAGCGGCGGGGCAGATACGCAGTATTTT.

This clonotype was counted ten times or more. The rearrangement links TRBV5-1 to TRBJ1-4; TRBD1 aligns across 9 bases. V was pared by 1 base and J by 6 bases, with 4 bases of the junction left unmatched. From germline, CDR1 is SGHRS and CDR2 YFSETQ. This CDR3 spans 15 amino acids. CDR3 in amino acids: CASSLYGTGYEKLFF. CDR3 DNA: TGCGCCAGCAGCTTGTACGGGACAGGGTATGAAAAACTGTTTTTT.

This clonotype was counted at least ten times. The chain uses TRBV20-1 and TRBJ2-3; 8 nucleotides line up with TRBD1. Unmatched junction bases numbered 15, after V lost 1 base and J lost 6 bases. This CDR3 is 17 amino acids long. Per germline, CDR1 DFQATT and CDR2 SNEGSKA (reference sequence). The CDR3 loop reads CSARGLRQGLLVDTQYF. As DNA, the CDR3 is TGCAGTGCTAGAGGTCTTAGACAGGGGCTTCTGGTGGATACGCAGTATTTT.